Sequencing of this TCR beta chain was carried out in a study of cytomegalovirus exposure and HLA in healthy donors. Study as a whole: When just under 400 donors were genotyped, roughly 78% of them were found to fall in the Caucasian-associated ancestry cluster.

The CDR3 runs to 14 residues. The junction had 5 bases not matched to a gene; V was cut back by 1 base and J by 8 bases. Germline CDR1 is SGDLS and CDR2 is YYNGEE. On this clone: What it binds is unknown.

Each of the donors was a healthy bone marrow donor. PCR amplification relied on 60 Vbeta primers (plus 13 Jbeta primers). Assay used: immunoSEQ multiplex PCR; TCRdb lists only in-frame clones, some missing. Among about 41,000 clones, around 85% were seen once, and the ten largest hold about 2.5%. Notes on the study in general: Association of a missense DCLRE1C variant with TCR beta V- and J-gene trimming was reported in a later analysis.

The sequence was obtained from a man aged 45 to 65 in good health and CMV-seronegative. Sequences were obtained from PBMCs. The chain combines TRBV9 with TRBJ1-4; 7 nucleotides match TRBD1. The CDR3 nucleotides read TGTGCCAGCAGCGTAAGGGGGCTGGGAGAAAAACTGTTTTTT. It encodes CASSVRGLGEKLFF.